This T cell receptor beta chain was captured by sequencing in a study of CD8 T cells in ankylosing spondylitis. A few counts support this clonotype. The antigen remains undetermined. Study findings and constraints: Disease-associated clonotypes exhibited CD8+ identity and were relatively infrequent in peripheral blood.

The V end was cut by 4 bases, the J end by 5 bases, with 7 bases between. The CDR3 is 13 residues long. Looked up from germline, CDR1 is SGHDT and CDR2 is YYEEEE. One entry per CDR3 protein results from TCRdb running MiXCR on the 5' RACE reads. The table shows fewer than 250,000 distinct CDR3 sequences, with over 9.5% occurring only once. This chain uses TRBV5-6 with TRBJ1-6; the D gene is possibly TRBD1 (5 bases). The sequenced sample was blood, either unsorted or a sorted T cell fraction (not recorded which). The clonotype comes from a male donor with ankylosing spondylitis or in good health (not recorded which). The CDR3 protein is CASSLGDNSPLHF. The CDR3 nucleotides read TGTGCCAGCAGCCTAGGGGATAATTCACCCCTCCACTTT.